This T cell receptor (beta chain) was profiled in a study of low-dose radiotherapy and immunotherapy resistance in tumors. V was clipped by 4 bases and J by 0 bases, with 15 bases between them. The CDR3 covers 16 residues. Germline loops: CDR1 MNHEY, CDR2 SVGEGT. TRAV- and TRBV-specific primers were used for first-strand cDNA, which covered alpha and beta chains. The PCR that amplified TCRs ran for around 20 cycles, relying on a constant-region primer and a V-primer adapter. Each CDR3 protein gets one entry after TCRdb re-called the reads with MiXCR. The sample has around 84,000 distinct CDR3 sequences; around a sixth are singletons. The time point here: after trial treatment. Sample treatment: LDRT plus nivolumab, ipilimumab, low-dose cyclophosphamide and aspirin (RACIN trial). This clonotype was counted ten times or more.

The receptor's source is a male donor with prostate cancer. The source material was PBMCs, sampled after low-dose radiotherapy plus immunotherapy. The V gene is TRBV6-2 or TRBV6-3, the J gene TRBJ1-1; no definite D call. This CDR3 is CASSFDGRLMNTEAFF. DNA of the CDR3: TGTGCCAGCAGTTTCGATGGACGCCTCATGAACACTGAAGCTTTCTTT.